This entry features one T cell receptor beta chain sequence. Its antigen specificity is not known. The input lacks base qualities; no much larger clone sits a single base away. The data derive from a study of T-cell reconstitution after alpha-beta-depleted transplantation in children (dated by TCRdb to 2015 to 2016). About the study as a whole: T-cell immune reconstitution after TCRalphabeta/CD19-depleted allogeneic hematopoietic cell transplantation in children was quantitatively tracked in the study by means of TCR repertoire profiling.

The CDR3 goes from the cysteine to the phenylalanine over 14 residues. The DNA shown is the 42-base CDR3, in frame from base 1. V is cut by 6 bases and J by 10 bases, and the space between the germline ends is 18 bases. Library generation was performed with PCR. Instrument on record: Illumina HiSeq 2500. TCR library preparation used molecular barcoding, with unique molecular identifiers applied to normalize quantification of the TCRbeta repertoire. TCRdb applied fastp at Q25 and MiXCR to the public reads, then kept only in-frame beta chains. Here each entry gathers all rows of one CDR3 protein and keeps the most common genes and DNA. The sample profile shows hundreds of thousands of distinct CDR3 sequences; over 8% of them were found once. The ten biggest clones cover roughly a tenth of the sample.

The clonotype was recovered from a human donor who donated a stem cell graft to a child with SCID. The receptor chain draws on TRBV12-3 or TRBV12-4 and TRBJ2-2, and the D gene may be TRBD2, 5 bases matching. Specimen: PBMCs from the stem cell graft donor, collected from the stem cell graft. The nucleotide sequence reads as follows: TGTGCCAGCAGGCCTCCTGGACTTTCCGTGGAGCTGTTTTTT. Its protein is CASRPPGLSVELFF.